The source of this TCR beta chain is a study of blood T cell repertoires in COVID-19. Data came from immunoSEQ multiplex PCR; TCRdb stores just in-frame clones and leaves some out. Among about 240,000 clones, roughly 80% were seen once, and the ten largest hold roughly an eighth. Germline V lookup: CDR1 KGHDR, CDR2 SFDVKD. The V segment lost 3 bases and the J segment 8 bases; nucleotides outside the gene matches: 10. CDR3 length: 16 amino acids. V and J are TRBV24-1 and TRBJ1-2; 11 bases map to TRBD1. The origin of this receptor is a woman between 55 and 75 years old with active or convalescent COVID-19. The specimen sequenced was peripheral blood. CDR3 protein: CATSDGPWGQGDGYTF. The CDR3 bases are TGTGCCACCAGTGATGGTCCCTGGGGACAGGGGGACGGCTACACCTTC.